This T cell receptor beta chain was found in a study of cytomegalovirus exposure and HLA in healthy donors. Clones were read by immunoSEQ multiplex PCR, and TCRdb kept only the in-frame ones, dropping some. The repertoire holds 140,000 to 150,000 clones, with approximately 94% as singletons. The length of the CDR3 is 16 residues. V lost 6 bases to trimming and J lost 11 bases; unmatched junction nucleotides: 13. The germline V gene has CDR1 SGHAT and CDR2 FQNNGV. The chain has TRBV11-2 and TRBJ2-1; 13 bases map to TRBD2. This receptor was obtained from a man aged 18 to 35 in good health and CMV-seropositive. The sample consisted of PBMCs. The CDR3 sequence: CASRIGTSGMGSKQFF. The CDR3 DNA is TGTGCCAGCAGGATCGGGACTAGCGGGATGGGGTCAAAGCAGTTCTTC.